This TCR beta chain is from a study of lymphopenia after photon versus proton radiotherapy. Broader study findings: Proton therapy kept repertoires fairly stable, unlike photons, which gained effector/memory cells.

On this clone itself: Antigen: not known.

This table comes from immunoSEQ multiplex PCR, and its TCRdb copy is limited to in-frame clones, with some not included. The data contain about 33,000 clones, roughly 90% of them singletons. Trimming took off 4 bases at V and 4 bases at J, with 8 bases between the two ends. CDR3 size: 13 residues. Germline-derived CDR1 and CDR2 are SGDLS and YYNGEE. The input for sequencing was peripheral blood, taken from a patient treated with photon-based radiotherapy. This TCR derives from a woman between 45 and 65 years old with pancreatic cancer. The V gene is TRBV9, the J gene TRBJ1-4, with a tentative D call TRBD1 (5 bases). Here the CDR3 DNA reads TGTGCCAGCAGCCGGGACGGTAATGAAAAACTGTTTTTT. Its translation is CASSRDGNEKLFF. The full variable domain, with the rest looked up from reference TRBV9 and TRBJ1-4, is DSGVTQTPKHLITATGQRVTLRCSPRSGDLSVYWYQQSLDQGLQFLIQYYNGEERAKGNILERFSAQQFPDLHSELNLSSLELGDSALYFCASSRDGNEKLFFGSGTQLSVL.